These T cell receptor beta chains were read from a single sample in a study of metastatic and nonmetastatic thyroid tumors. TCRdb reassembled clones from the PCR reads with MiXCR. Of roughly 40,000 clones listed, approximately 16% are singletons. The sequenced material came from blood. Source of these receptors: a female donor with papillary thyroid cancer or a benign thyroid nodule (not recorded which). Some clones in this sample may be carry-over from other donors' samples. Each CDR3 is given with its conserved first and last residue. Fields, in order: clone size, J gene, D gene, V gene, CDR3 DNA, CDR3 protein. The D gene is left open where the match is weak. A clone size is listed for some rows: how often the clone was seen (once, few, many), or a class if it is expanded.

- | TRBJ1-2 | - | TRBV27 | TGTGCCAGCATTTTTGCAGGGTCGAACTATGGCTACATCTTC | CASIFAGSNYGYIF
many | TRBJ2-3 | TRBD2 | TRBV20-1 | TGCAGTGCTAGAGGTTCTAGCGGTGTGCAGTATTTT | CSARGSSGVQYF
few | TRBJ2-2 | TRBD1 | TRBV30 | TGTGCCTGGAGAGTGCAGGGGGCCGGGGAGCTGTTTTTT | CAWRVQGAGELFF
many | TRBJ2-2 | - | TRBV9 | TGTGCCAGCAGCCTGCGGGGCGCCGGGGAGCTGTTTTTT | CASSLRGAGELFF
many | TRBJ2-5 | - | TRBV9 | TGTGCCAGCAGCGCATCTGGAGGGTCCCAGTACTTC | CASSASGGSQYF
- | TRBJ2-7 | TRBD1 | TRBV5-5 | TGTGCCAGCAGCTTGGACAGGGGGTCCTACGAGCAGTACTTC | CASSLDRGSYEQYF
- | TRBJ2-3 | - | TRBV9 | TGTGCCAGCAGCGTAGAGGGGGTTTGGGCAGCGTGGGGGCCACTAGATACGCAGTATTTT | CASSVEGVWAAWGPLDTQYF
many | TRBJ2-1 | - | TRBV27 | TGTGCCAGCAGTCGCAGATACAGGACCACCTACAATGAGCAGTTCTTC | CASSRRYRTTYNEQFF
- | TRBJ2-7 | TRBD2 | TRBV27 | TGTGCCAGCAGTTCCCGACTAGCGGGGCCCTCCTACGAGCAGTACTTC | CASSSRLAGPSYEQYF
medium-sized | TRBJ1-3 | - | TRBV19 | TGTGCCAGTAGGCCTTCGAGGAACACCATATATTTT | CASRPSRNTIYF